This entry is about one T cell receptor beta chain. This entry comes from a study of blood T cell repertoires in COVID-19. Study-level background: The United States, Italy and Spain supplied acute and convalescent COVID-19 samples. PBMCs, B-cell-depleted T cells, or T cells provided the cDNA or gDNA that made up the material.

The V gene's germline CDR1 is LNHNV and CDR2 YYDKDF (reference sequence). CDR3 length: 15 amino acids. With V trimmed by 0 bases and J by 2 bases, 4 bases remained unmatched. In the authors' workflow: Using reference gene primer amplification, nucleated cell counts were estimated. Sequencing was performed with immunoSEQ multiplex PCR; in TCRdb, only in-frame clones are kept and a portion is missing. The D gene and trimming were derived from the DNA, and the V and J assignments and clone size from that table. This sample carries over 100,000 clones, 79% of them seen once, and the ten largest clones take about 4%.

The chain couples TRBV15 to TRBJ2-7, with TRBD2 identical over 7 bases. The specimen sequenced was peripheral blood. The clonotype comes from a woman over 75 with acute or convalescent COVID-19. This chain's CDR3 is CATSRDLGLAYEQYF. CDR3 nucleotides: TGTGCCACCAGCAGAGACCTCGGACTAGCCTACGAGCAGTACTTC.